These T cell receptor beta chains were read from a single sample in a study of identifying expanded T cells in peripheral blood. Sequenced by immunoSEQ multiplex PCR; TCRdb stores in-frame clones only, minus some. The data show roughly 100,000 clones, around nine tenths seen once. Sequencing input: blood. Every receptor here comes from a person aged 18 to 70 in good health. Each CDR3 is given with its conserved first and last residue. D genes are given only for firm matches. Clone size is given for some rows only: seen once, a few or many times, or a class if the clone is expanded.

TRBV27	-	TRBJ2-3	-	TGTGCCAGCAGTTTACTTCTAGGTAGCACAGATACGCAGTATTTT	CASSLLLGSTDTQYF
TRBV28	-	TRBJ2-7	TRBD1	TGTGCCAGCAGTACCCCCGGGACAGGGAACAACGAGCAGTACTTC	CASSTPGTGNNEQYF
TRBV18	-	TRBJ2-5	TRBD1	TGTGCCAGCTCACCCCGGACAGGGAAAGAGACCCAGTACTTC	CASSPRTGKETQYF
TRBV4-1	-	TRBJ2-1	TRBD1	TGCGCCAGCAGCTTTAGTTTGGGGCAGGGGGCCCTCCATGAGCAGTTCTTC	CASSFSLGQGALHEQFF
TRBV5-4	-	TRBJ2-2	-	TGTGCCAGCAGCCGCGCCCCCCGAATGAACACCGGGGAGCTGTTTTTT	CASSRAPRMNTGELFF
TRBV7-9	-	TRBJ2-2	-	TGTGCCAGCAGCTTATCGGTCACCGGGGAGCTGTTTTTT	CASSLSVTGELFF
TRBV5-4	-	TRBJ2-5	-	TGTGCCAGCAGCCCAGGACAGCCACAAGAGACCCAGTACTTC	CASSPGQPQETQYF
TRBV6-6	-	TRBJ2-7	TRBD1	TGTGCCAGCAGTTACCAGACAGGGGGAAGCTCCTACGAGCAGTACTTC	CASSYQTGGSSYEQYF
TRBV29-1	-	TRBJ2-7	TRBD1	TGCAGCGTTCAGGGGGCCCACGAGCAGTACTTC	CSVQGAHEQYF
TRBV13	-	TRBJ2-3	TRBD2	TGTGCCAGCAGCTTCGGCGGGAGTGTGGAAACGCAGTATTTT	CASSFGGSVETQYF
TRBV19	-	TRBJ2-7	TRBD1	TGTGCCAGTAGTTCTGACAGGGGCTACGAGCAGTACTTC	CASSSDRGYEQYF
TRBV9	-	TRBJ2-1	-	TGTGCCAGCAGCGTAGTGGACTCGAATGAGCAGTTCTTC	CASSVVDSNEQFF
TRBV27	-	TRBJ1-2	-	TGTGCCAGCAGTTTAAGGGACGGGTATGGCTACACCTTC	CASSLRDGYGYTF
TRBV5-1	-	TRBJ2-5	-	TGCGCCAGCAGCGGAGGTAGGGAGACCCAGTACTTC	CASSGGRETQYF
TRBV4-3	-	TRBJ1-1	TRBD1	TGCGCCAGCAGCCGTACGACAGGGATTGGCACTGAAGCTTTCTTT	CASSRTTGIGTEAFF
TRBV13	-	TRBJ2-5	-	TGTGCCAGCAGCTTAAGGTCCGCAGCTCGGGAGACCCAGTACTTC	CASSLRSAARETQYF
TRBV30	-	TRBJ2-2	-	TGTGCCTGGAGTGACCGGGAGAGGGACACCGGGGAGCTGTTTTTT	CAWSDRERDTGELFF
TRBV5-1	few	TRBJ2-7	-	TGCGCCAGCAGCTTGGGCCCCCCGGTAGGGGGGGCCTACGAGCAGTACTTC	CASSLGPPVGGAYEQYF
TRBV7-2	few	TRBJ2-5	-	TGTGCCAGCAGCAGGGGAGAGGAGACCCAGTACTTC	CASSRGEETQYF
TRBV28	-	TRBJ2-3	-	TGTGCCAGCACTAGCGACACAGATACGCAGTATTTT	CASTSDTDTQYF